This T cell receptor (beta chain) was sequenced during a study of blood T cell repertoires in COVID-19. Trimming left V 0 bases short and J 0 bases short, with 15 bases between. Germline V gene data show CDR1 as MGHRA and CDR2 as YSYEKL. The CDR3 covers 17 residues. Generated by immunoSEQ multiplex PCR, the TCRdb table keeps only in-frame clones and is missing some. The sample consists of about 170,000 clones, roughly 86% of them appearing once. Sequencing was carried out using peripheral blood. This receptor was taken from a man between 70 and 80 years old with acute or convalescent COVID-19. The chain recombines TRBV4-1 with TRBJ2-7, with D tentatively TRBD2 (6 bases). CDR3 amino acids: CASSQEFRSGYSYEQYF. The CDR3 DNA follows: TGCGCCAGCAGCCAAGAGTTCAGGAGCGGGTACTCCTACGAGCAGTACTTC.